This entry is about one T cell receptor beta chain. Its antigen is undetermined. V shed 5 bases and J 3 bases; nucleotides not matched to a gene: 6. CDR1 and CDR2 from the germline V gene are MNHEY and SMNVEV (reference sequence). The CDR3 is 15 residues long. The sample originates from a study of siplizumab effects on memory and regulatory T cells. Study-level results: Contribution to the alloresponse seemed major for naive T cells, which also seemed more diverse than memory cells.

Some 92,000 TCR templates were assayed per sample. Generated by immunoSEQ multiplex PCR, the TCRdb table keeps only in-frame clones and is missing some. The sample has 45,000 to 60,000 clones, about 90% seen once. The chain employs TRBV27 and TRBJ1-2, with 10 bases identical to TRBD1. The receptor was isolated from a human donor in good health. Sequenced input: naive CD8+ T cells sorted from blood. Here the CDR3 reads CASSPMTGGYYGYTF. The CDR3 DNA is TGTGCCAGCAGTCCCATGACAGGGGGCTACTATGGCTACACCTTC.